These 14 T cell receptor beta chains were all obtained from the same sample, sequenced in a study of beta chain features in type 1 diabetes. The whole isolated RNA underwent reverse transcription, so sequencing captured expressed TCRB transcripts. Some clones are missing from TCRdb's copy, which holds only in-frame ones; the method was immunoSEQ multiplex PCR. The repertoire holds 400,000 to 500,000 clones, 14% seen once, with approximately 0.035% in the top ten. Sequencing was carried out using naive CD4+ T cells from blood. The receptors were gathered from a man younger than 40 in good health.

The chain uses TRBV30 and TRBJ1-2, with D hard to call. V dropped 1 base and J dropped 14 bases, with 20 bases sitting between them. The CDR3 loop spans 13 amino acids. The germline gives CDR1 GTSNPN, CDR2 SVGIG (reference sequence). The CDR3 coding sequence is TGTGCCTGGAGTGGAGGTGGGAACGCGCTGGGGACCTTC. Encoded protein: CAWSGGGNALGTF.

The V call is TRBV6-5, the J call TRBJ2-7; 13 positions agree with TRBD2. This CDR3 spans 14 amino acids. V lost 4 bases, J lost 11 bases, and 8 bases stayed unmatched. Germline V gene data show CDR1 as MNHEY and CDR2 as SVGAGI. CDR3 in amino acids: CASSSGLAGAVEYV. For the CDR3, the DNA is TGTGCCAGCAGTTCTGGACTAGCGGGAGCGGTTGAGTACGTC.

This clone was found a few times. The V call is TRBV29-1, the J call TRBJ2-7, with D possibly being TRBD1 or TRBD2 (6 bases each). This CDR3 has 11 residues. Germline values: CDR1 SQVTM, CDR2 ANQGSEA. The V gene lost 6 bases and the J gene lost 4 bases, with 10 bases spanning the gap. CDR3 region: CSVRGPYEQYF. The CDR3 nucleotides are TGCAGCGTACGGGGGCCGTACGAGCAGTACTTC.

This rearrangement joins TRBV25-1 to TRBJ2-3; 8 bases line up with TRBD1. The V gene end was trimmed by 6 bases and the J gene end by 5 bases; junction bases not matched to a gene: 7. The CDR3 sequence is 14 residues long. Germline CDR1 reads MGHDK; CDR2 reads SYGVNS. In DNA, the CDR3 is TGTGCCAGCAGCTGGACAGGGTCCGGAGATACGCAGTATTTT. This gives the protein CASSWTGSGDTQYF.

This clone was counted only a few times. This chain joins TRBV18 and TRBJ1-1; D is ambiguous. Germline-derived CDR1 and CDR2 are KGHSH and LQKENI. V was trimmed by 1 base and J by 6 bases, leaving 12 bases between them. The CDR3 runs to 14 residues. The DNA for the CDR3 is TGTGCCAGCTCACCACTGGCAGAGGAATCTGAAGCTTTCTTT. This sequence encodes CASSPLAEESEAFF.

This clone was seen a few times. CDR3 residues: CAWSPLTYNEQFF. CDR3 nucleotides: TGTGCCTGGAGCCCCCTAACTTACAATGAGCAGTTCTTC. The rearrangement links TRBV30 to TRBJ2-1; D remains unclear. Germline values: CDR1 GTSNPN, CDR2 SVGIG (reference sequence). V was pared by 3 bases and J by 4 bases, with 10 bases between. This CDR3 is 13 amino acids long.

The CDR3 nucleotides are TGTGCCAGCAGTTTTACGCGGGAGCAGTTCTTC. This gives the protein CASSFTREQFF. The chain couples TRBV28 to TRBJ2-1; D remains ambiguous. The CDR3 loop spans 11 amino acids. Germline V gene lookup returns CDR1 MDHEN and CDR2 SYDVKM. V gave up 3 bases and J gave up 10 bases, with 7 bases separating them.

This chain links TRBV7-2 with TRBJ2-7; no firm D call. CDR3 size: 14 residues. CDR1 is SGHTA and CDR2 is FQGNSA in the germline V gene. Trimming stripped 4 bases from V and 6 bases from J, with 16 bases between. The CDR3 DNA sequence: TGTGCCAGCAGCTCCGCAAACCGGGCCTCCGAGCAGTACTTC. It yields the protein CASSSANRASEQYF.

This clone has just a few counts. CDR3 DNA: TGTGCCAGCAGCTCTTTTGGGGCCTCGGAGACCCAGTACTTC. It translates to CASSSFGASETQYF. This sequence joins TRBV7-2 and TRBJ2-5; a possible D gene is TRBD1 (5 bases). The CDR3 has 14 residues. CDR1 is SGHTA and CDR2 is FQGNSA in the germline V gene. V was cut by 4 bases and J by 5 bases, with 14 bases left in between.

The CDR3 DNA reads as TGTGCCTGGAGTGGTTCCCACAATCAGCCCCAGCATTTT. It specifies CAWSGSHNQPQHF. The chain uses TRBV30 and TRBJ1-5; no clear D. There are 13 residues in the CDR3. Germline lookup yields CDR1 GTSNPN and CDR2 SVGIG (reference sequence). V shed 1 base and J shed 3 bases, with 7 bases lying between them.

This clone was seen a handful of times. The V gene is TRBV9, the J gene TRBJ1-2, with TRBD1 as a possible D gene (5 bases). Germline loops: CDR1 SGDLS, CDR2 YYNGEE. The ends were cut back, 3 bases at V and 8 bases at J, with 17 bases in the middle. This CDR3 has 14 residues. The chain's CDR3 is CASSAGRGVTGYTF. The CDR3, as DNA: TGTGCCAGCAGCGCGGGACGAGGGGTGACGGGCTACACCTTC. Supplemented by reference TRBV9 and TRBJ1-2, the full variable domain reads DSGVTQTPKHLITATGQRVTLRCSPRSGDLSVYWYQQSLDQGLQFLIQYYNGEERAKGNILERFSAQQFPDLHSELNLSSLELGDSALYFCASSAGRGVTGYTFGSGTRLTVV.

A few counts support this clone. The chain has TRBV15 and TRBJ2-5; TRBD1 is a possible D gene (6 bases). Trimming took 3 bases from V and 7 from J, leaving 15 bases between them. Germline CDR1 and CDR2: LNHNV and YYDKDF (reference sequence). There are 14 residues in the CDR3. CDR3 sequence reads: CATSRDSGRGTQYF. The CDR3 DNA reads as TGTGCCACCAGCAGGGACAGTGGACGTGGGACCCAGTACTTC.

V usage is TRBV30 and J usage is TRBJ2-2; D might be TRBD1 or TRBD2, each matching 6 bases. Per the germline V gene, CDR1 is GTSNPN and CDR2 is SVGIG (reference sequence). The CDR3 is made up of 15 amino acids. With 4 bases removed from V and 3 bases from J, the gap between germline ends came to 15 bases. The CDR3 sequence is CAWKKGGGYTGELFF. In nucleotides, the CDR3 is TGTGCCTGGAAAAAAGGAGGGGGATACACCGGGGAGCTGTTTTTT.

The V call is TRBV5-4, the J call TRBJ2-5, with 7 positions matching TRBD1. J was trimmed by 1 base and V by 1 base; bases with no gene match: 7. This CDR3 comprises 16 residues. Germline V gives CDR1 SGHNT, CDR2 YYREEE (reference sequence). In DNA, the CDR3 is TGTGCCAGCAGCTTGCGGTCAGGGGGTAGCCAAGAGACCCAGTACTTC. Amino acid sequence: CASSLRSGGSQETQYF.